One and the same sample provided the 11 T cell receptor beta chains below, sequenced in a study of early T cells in non-severe SARS-CoV-2 infection. TCRdb redid the calling of the 5' RACE reads with MiXCR, one entry per CDR3 protein. Among approximately 70,000 distinct CDR3 sequences listed, 10% to 12% were seen once. Sequences were derived from whole blood, sampled at baseline. These receptor sequences come from an adult who was a healthcare worker with PCR-confirmed SARS-CoV-2 infection or an uninfected control (not recorded which).

This clonotype was seen many times. J is TRBJ2-3 and V is TRBV7-2; no clear D gene. Trimming cost V 2 bases and J 4 bases, with 13 bases left between them. The CDR3 is 15 residues long. In germline, CDR1 is SGHTA, CDR2 FQGNSA. CDR3 nucleotides: TGTGCCAGCAGCTTACAAGGACCGTCAGCAGATACGCAGTATTTT. This translates into CASSLQGPSADTQYF. The full variable domain, with the rest looked up from reference TRBV7-2 and TRBJ2-3, is GAGVSQSPSNKVTEKGKDVELRCDPISGHTALYWYRQSLGQGLEFLIYFQGNSAPDKSGLPSDRFSAERTGGSVSTLTIQRTQQEDSAVYLCASSLQGPSADTQYFGPGTRLTVL.

This clonotype showed up many times. The chain carries TRBV20-1 and TRBJ2-7, with TRBD2 as a possible D gene (6 bases). The germline V gene has CDR1 DFQATT and CDR2 SNEGSKA (reference sequence). The CDR3 runs 12 residues. V lost 5 bases to trimming and J lost 3 bases, with 11 bases between them. The CDR3 is CSAWRAGYEQYF. DNA of the CDR3: TGCAGTGCTTGGAGGGCGGGCTACGAGCAGTACTTC.

For this clonotype: Being one base from a much bigger clone, this may be a read error. Since no conserved phenylalanine or tryptophan closes the CDR3, a read error is the likely cause. The chain couples TRBV5-1 to TRBJ2-1; 8 nucleotides align to TRBD2. V shed 0 bases and J 0 bases; nucleotides not matched to a gene: 2. Germline lookup yields CDR1 SGHRS and CDR2 YFSETQ. The CDR3 is made up of 16 amino acids. CDR3: CASSLVAGSSYNEQFS. The CDR3 region has the DNA TGCGCCAGCAGCTTGGTAGCGGGAAGCTCCTACAATGAGCAGTTCTCC.

This clonotype was found a few times. The chain is built from TRBV7-9 and TRBJ2-1; 8 positions agree with TRBD1. This CDR3 comprises 16 residues. V dropped 5 bases and J dropped 3; count of bases not matched to a gene: 9. CDR1 and CDR2 from the germline V gene are SEHNR and FQNEAQ (reference sequence). CDR3 region: CASSLWQGASYNEQFF. In DNA form, the CDR3 reads TGTGCCAGCAGCCTGTGGCAGGGGGCGAGCTACAATGAGCAGTTCTTC. Complete variable domain (other parts from reference TRBV7-9 and TRBJ2-1): DTGVSQNPRHKITKRGQNVTFRCDPISEHNRLYWYRQTLGQGPEFLTYFQNEAQLEKSRLLSDRFSAERPKGSFSTLEIQRTEQGDSAMYLCASSLWQGASYNEQFFGPGTRLTVL.

This clonotype was seen repeatedly, ten times or more. The CDR3 DNA follows: TGTGCCTCAGCCCTGCGCGCGGGGACTAGCGCGAGCACAGATACGCAGTATTTT. This codes for CASALRAGTSASTDTQYF. The chain employs TRBV10-3 and TRBJ2-3; 10 bases map to TRBD2. The CDR3 has 18 residues. The ends lost 11 bases at V and 0 bases at J; junction bases unmatched: 17. Germline V gene lookup returns CDR1 ENHRY and CDR2 SYGVKD.

This clonotype appeared many times. This chain connects TRBV11-2 to TRBJ2-1; maybe TRBD1 (6 bases). Trimming removed 2 bases from V and 6 bases from J, with 11 bases in between. Germline V gene sequence: CDR1 SGHAT, CDR2 FQNNGV. This CDR3 is built from 14 residues. The CDR3 is CASSLLGTPNEQFF. The CDR3 DNA sequence: TGTGCCAGCAGCTTATTGGGGACACCCAATGAGCAGTTCTTC.

The J gene is TRBJ2-1, the V gene TRBV29-1; D remains unclear. Between the trimmed V and J ends, which lost 6 bases and 2 bases, there was a span of 11 bases. The CDR3 sequence is 13 residues long. Germline V gene lookup returns CDR1 SQVTM and CDR2 ANQGSEA. CDR3 in amino acids: CSVQEQPYNEQFF. The DNA for the CDR3 is TGCAGCGTCCAAGAACAGCCCTACAATGAGCAGTTCTTC.

The chain links TRBV3-1 to TRBJ1-2, with D possibly TRBD1 on 5 matching bases. The V end was cut by 1 base, the J end by 8 bases, with 23 bases between. The CDR3 is 17 amino acids. Germline V lookup: CDR1 LGHDT, CDR2 YNNKEL (reference sequence). The CDR3 bases are TGTGCCAGCAGCCAAGGGTCCAGGGCATGGTTGTCGAAGGGCTACACCTTC. This translates into CASSQGSRAWLSKGYTF.

The chain is built from TRBV27 and TRBJ2-7; 10 nucleotides match TRBD2. The CDR3 covers 14 residues. The germline V gene has CDR1 MNHEY and CDR2 SMNVEV (reference sequence). The V gene end was trimmed by 4 bases and the J gene end by 3 bases; junction bases not matched to a gene: 3. The CDR3 here is CASSWTSGNYEQYF. CDR3 in DNA: TGTGCCAGCAGTTGGACTAGCGGAAACTACGAGCAGTACTTC.

V is TRBV9 and J is TRBJ1-1; 7 bases agree with TRBD1. CDR3 size: 15 residues. Germline V CDR1 and CDR2: SGDLS, YYNGEE. V lost 3 bases and J lost 3; bases outside the gene matches: 8. CDR3 DNA: TGTGCCAGCAGCGGGGACAGCGGGGCTTACACTGAAGCTTTCTTT. This gives the protein CASSGDSGAYTEAFF.

This clonotype was observed at least ten times. V is TRBV29-1 and J is TRBJ2-1, with TRBD1 matching over 10 bases. Germline CDR1 reads SQVTM; CDR2 reads ANQGSEA. CDR3 length: 14 residues. Unmatched junction bases numbered 1, after V lost 2 bases and J lost 3 bases. CDR3 loop: CSVERDRGYNEQFF. CDR3 DNA sequence: TGCAGCGTTGAACGGGACAGGGGCTACAATGAGCAGTTCTTC.